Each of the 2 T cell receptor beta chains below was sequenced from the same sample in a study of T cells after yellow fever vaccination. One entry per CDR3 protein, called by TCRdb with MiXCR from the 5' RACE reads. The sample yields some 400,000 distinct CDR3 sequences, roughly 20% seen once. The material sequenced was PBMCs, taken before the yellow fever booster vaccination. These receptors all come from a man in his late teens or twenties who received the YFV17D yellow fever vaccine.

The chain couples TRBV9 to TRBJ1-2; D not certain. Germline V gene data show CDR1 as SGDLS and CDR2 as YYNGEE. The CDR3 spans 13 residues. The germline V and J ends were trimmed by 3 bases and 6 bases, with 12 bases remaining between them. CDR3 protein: CASSADWEDGYTF. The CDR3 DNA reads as TGTGCCAGCAGCGCGGACTGGGAGGATGGCTACACCTTC.

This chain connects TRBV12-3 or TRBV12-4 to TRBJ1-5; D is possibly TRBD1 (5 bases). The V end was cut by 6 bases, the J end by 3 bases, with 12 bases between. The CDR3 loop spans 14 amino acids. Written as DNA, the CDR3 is TGTGCCAGCAGGACGACAGAGGACAATCAGCCCCAGCATTTT. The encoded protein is CASRTTEDNQPQHF.